The 30 T cell receptor beta chains below come from one sample, sequenced in a study of blood T cell repertoires in COVID-19. Here immunoSEQ multiplex PCR was the method, and the copy in TCRdb shows in-frame clones only, minus some. The sample yields 350,000 or so clones, roughly 87% seen once. The specimen was PBMCs or T cells enriched from blood (not recorded which). Every receptor here comes from a woman aged 25 to 39 who had recovered from COVID-19.

CDR3 in amino acids: CASSATPEAFF. CDR3 coding DNA: TGTGCCAGCAGCGCCACACCTGAAGCTTTCTTT. The chain has TRBV28 and TRBJ1-1; no reliable D call. CDR3 length: 11 residues. The germline CDR1 and CDR2 sequences are MDHEN and SYDVKM. V lost 6 bases and J lost 6, with 8 bases in between.

The V and J genes are TRBV19 and TRBJ1-2; 12 nucleotides agree with TRBD1. Germline values: CDR1 LNHDA, CDR2 SQIVND (reference sequence). The CDR3 extends over 13 amino acids. Germline trimming cut 9 bases from V and 8 bases from J; bases unmatched to any gene: 7. The CDR3: CASRDRGREGYTF. CDR3 nucleotides: TGTGCCAGCAGGGACAGGGGGCGCGAGGGCTACACCTTC.

The chain employs TRBV5-6 and TRBJ2-7, with 11 bases aligning to TRBD2. The V and J ends lost 1 base and 1 base, in that order; junction bases with no gene match: 7. This CDR3 has 17 amino acids. CDR1 is SGHDT, CDR2 YYEEEE, per germline. The CDR3 DNA reads TGTGCCAGCAGCTTGAGGCTAGCGGGGGGAACTTCCTACGAGCAGTACTTC. Amino acid sequence: CASSLRLAGGTSYEQYF. The variable domain in full, completed from reference TRBV5-6 and TRBJ2-7, reads DAGVTQSPTHLIKTRGQQVTLRCSPKSGHDTVSWYQQALGQGPQFIFQYYEEEERQRGNFPDRFSGHQFPNYSSELNVNALLLGDSALYLCASSLRLAGGTSYEQYFGPGTRLTVT.

The rearrangement joins TRBV6-5 to TRBJ1-6; D unclear. The length of the CDR3 is 15 residues. The V gene lost 6 bases and the J gene lost 11 bases, with 20 bases spanning the gap. Germline V CDR1 and CDR2: MNHEY, SVGAGI. The CDR3 spells CASRADTRDFAPLHF. In DNA form, the CDR3 reads TGTGCCAGCAGGGCCGACACCCGTGATTTTGCACCCCTCCACTTT.

CDR3 residues: CSVGGRQALEYEQYF. In nucleotides, the CDR3 is TGCAGCGTTGGAGGGAGGCAGGCTCTGGAATACGAGCAGTACTTC. The chain employs TRBV29-1 and TRBJ2-7, with D tentatively TRBD2 (6 bases). The V gene lost 4 bases and the J gene lost 4 bases, with 20 bases spanning the gap. Germline CDR1 SQVTM, CDR2 ANQGSEA. CDR3 length equals 15 residues.

V usage is TRBV28 and J usage is TRBJ1-6; possibly TRBD1 for D (5 bases). V was pared by 6 bases and J by 3 bases, with 9 bases between. The germline V gene encodes CDR1 MDHEN and CDR2 SYDVKM. The CDR3 sequence is 14 residues long. In nucleotides, the CDR3 is TGTGCCAGCAGGCCGGGGGACTATAATTCACCCCTCCACTTT. Protein: CASRPGDYNSPLHF. The whole variable domain, filled in from reference TRBV28 and TRBJ1-6, reads DVKVTQSSRYLVKRTGEKVFLECVQDMDHENMFWYRQDPGLGLRLIYFSYDVKMKEKGDIPEGYSVSREKKERFSLILESASTNQTSMYLCASRPGDYNSPLHFGNGTRLTVT.

The chain couples TRBV28 to TRBJ1-2; a weak D match, TRBD1 (6 bases). V lost 8 bases and J lost 4, with 17 bases in between. CDR3 length equals 14 residues. CDR1 MDHEN and CDR2 SYDVKM come from the germline V gene. CDR3 DNA sequence: TGTGCCAGCGGGGGCGCGGGGGCAGGCTATGGCTACACCTTC. Protein: CASGGAGAGYGYTF.

The chain recombines TRBV7-9 with TRBJ2-1; maybe TRBD2 (6 bases). The V and J ends lost 4 bases and 1 base respectively, with 14 bases between them. This CDR3 is 16 amino acids long. Germline CDR1 reads SEHNR; CDR2 reads FQNEAQ (reference sequence). The CDR3 region is CASSSGGAGSYNEQFF. DNA for the CDR3: TGTGCCAGCAGCTCAGGAGGGGCCGGGTCCTACAATGAGCAGTTCTTC.

The V and J genes are TRBV20-1 and TRBJ1-2; the match to TRBD1 covers 9 bases. V dropped 3 bases and J dropped 6; count of bases not matched to a gene: 5. Germline-derived CDR1 and CDR2 are DFQATT and SNEGSKA (reference sequence). This CDR3 contains 13 residues. CDR3 region: CSASTGGSDGYTF. The CDR3 DNA sequence: TGCAGTGCTAGTACAGGGGGCTCTGATGGCTACACCTTC.

The chain has TRBV30 and TRBJ1-1; D gene unclear. Germline V gene lookup returns CDR1 GTSNPN and CDR2 SVGIG (reference sequence). CDR3 length: 15 amino acids. V lost 4 bases to trimming and J lost 6 bases, with 21 bases between them. The DNA for the CDR3 is TGTGCCTGGACCCGTCCGAGTCTGGCTACAGCTGAAGCTTTCTTT. Translating it yields CAWTRPSLATAEAFF.

The chain is built from TRBV2 and TRBJ1-4, with 7 bases fitting TRBD1. Germline loops: CDR1 SNHLY, CDR2 FYNNEI. This CDR3 region has 13 residues. V trimming: 10 bases; J trimming: 8 bases; junction bases outside the gene matches: 10. This CDR3 reads CATADRTREKLFF. CDR3 DNA sequence: TGTGCCACCGCGGACAGGACGAGAGAAAAACTGTTTTTT.

The gene calls are TRBV7-9 and TRBJ2-1, with 7 bases aligning to TRBD1. V trimming: 6 bases; J trimming: 1 base; junction bases outside the gene matches: 6. In germline, CDR1 is SEHNR, CDR2 FQNEAQ (reference sequence). There are 15 residues in the CDR3. CDR3 in DNA: TGTGCCAGCAGTTCACCGGGACAGTCCTACAATGAGCAGTTCTTC. This codes for CASSSPGQSYNEQFF.

The gene calls are TRBV5-4 and TRBJ1-1, with D perhaps TRBD1 (5 bases). V gave up 5 bases and J gave up 3 bases, with 23 bases separating them. Germline loops: CDR1 SGHNT, CDR2 YYREEE (reference sequence). The CDR3 covers 17 residues. DNA for the CDR3: TGTGCCAGCAGTTCGGAGATCCGGGGGGTTTCGGACACTGAAGCTTTCTTT. Residues: CASSSEIRGVSDTEAFF.

The table lists this clone with a count of one. This chain connects TRBV6-2 or TRBV6-3 to TRBJ2-5; 10 bases match TRBD1. The CDR3 totals 14 residues. The V gene's germline CDR1 is MNHEY and CDR2 SVGEGT. After removal of 5 bases from V and 5 bases from J, the junction contained 5 bases not matched to a gene. DNA of the CDR3: TGTGCCAGCAGTCCGTGGGGACAGGGGGAGACCCAGTACTTC. Amino acids: CASSPWGQGETQYF.

The CDR3 nucleotides are TGTGCCTGGAGTGTACGATTGCGGGGGGCCGGGACCAAAAACATTCAGTACTTC. It codes for CAWSVRLRGAGTKNIQYF. V and J are TRBV30 and TRBJ2-4, with TRBD2 matching over 8 bases. CDR1 GTSNPN and CDR2 SVGIG come from the germline V gene (reference sequence). V lost 0 bases, J lost 2 bases, and 12 bases stayed unmatched. This CDR3 comprises 18 residues.

This rearrangement joins TRBV28 to TRBJ2-3; 7 bases agree with TRBD1. V shed 4 bases and J 4 bases; nucleotides not matched to a gene: 2. CDR3 length equals 13 residues. CDR1 is MDHEN and CDR2 is SYDVKM in the germline V gene. CDR3 sequence: CASSYRGSDTQYF. The CDR3 DNA reads as TGTGCCAGCAGTTACAGGGGATCAGATACGCAGTATTTT.

V is TRBV9 and J is TRBJ1-2; 7 bases map to TRBD1. The CDR3 sequence is 15 residues long. V lost 4 bases to trimming and J lost 6 bases; unmatched junction nucleotides: 12. The germline V gene has CDR1 SGDLS and CDR2 YYNGEE. In DNA form, the CDR3 reads TGTGCCAGCAGCCTTAGGGCAGGGGGAAATAATGGCTACACCTTC. Translating gives CASSLRAGGNNGYTF.

The chain links TRBV3-1 (or the pseudogene TRBV3-2) to TRBJ1-2; 11 bases are shared with TRBD1. Germline V lookup: CDR1 LGHDT, CDR2 YNNKEL (reference sequence). V dropped 1 base and J dropped 8; count of bases not matched to a gene: 12. The CDR3 runs to 17 residues. The DNA of the CDR3 is TGTGCCAGCAGCCAAGCGTTCGGACAGGGGGCCCGAGGGGGCTACACCTTC. This encodes CASSQAFGQGARGGYTF.

This clone was found a few times. This chain uses TRBV30 with TRBJ1-5, with 7 bases lining up with TRBD1. The germline V gene has CDR1 GTSNPN and CDR2 SVGIG (reference sequence). V lost 1 base, J lost 7 bases, and 4 bases stayed unmatched. There are 13 residues in the CDR3. The CDR3 nucleotides are TGTGCCTGGAGTGAGCAGGGGGACCAGCCCCAGCATTTT. Protein sequence: CAWSEQGDQPQHF. Full variable domain (outside the CDR3, taken from reference TRBV30 and TRBJ1-5): SQTIHQWPATLVQPVGSPLSLECTVEGTSNPNLYWYRQAAGRGLQLLFYSVGIGQISSEVPQNLSASRPQDRQFILSSKKLLLSDSGFYLCAWSEQGDQPQHFGDGTRLSIL.

This sequence joins TRBV6-5 and TRBJ1-1; D not resolved. From germline, CDR1 is MNHEY and CDR2 SVGAGI. The CDR3 totals 14 residues. The germline V and J ends were trimmed by 8 bases and 4 bases, with 17 bases remaining between them. The CDR3: CASGPMGYGTEAFF. In DNA, the CDR3 is TGTGCCAGCGGCCCCATGGGCTATGGCACTGAAGCTTTCTTT.

This sequence joins TRBV28 and TRBJ1-2; the match to TRBD1 covers 9 bases. The CDR3 contains 15 residues. Unmatched junction bases numbered 6, after V lost 3 bases and J lost 4 bases. Per the germline V gene, CDR1 is MDHEN and CDR2 is SYDVKM. CDR3 nucleotides: TGTGCCAGCAGTTTGGGGACAGGGAACACCTATGGCTACACCTTC. It translates to CASSLGTGNTYGYTF.

This clone was found a few times. V and J are TRBV29-1 and TRBJ1-2; D ambiguous. The CDR3 spans 12 residues. The V and J ends lost 0 bases and 5 bases respectively, with 7 bases between them. CDR1 and CDR2 from the germline V gene are SQVTM and ANQGSEA. CDR3 nucleotide sequence: TGCAGCGTTGAAGATGCGGGATATGGCTACACCTTC. Its translation: CSVEDAGYGYTF.

This chain links TRBV28 with TRBJ1-1, with 7 bases aligning to TRBD1. V was pared by 10 bases and J by 3 bases, with 8 bases of the junction left unmatched. The CDR3 covers 13 residues. Germline CDR1 reads MDHEN; CDR2 reads SYDVKM. In DNA, the CDR3 is TGTGCCAACCGACAGGGTAGGGACACTGAAGCTTTCTTT. Translation gives CANRQGRDTEAFF.

This chain connects TRBV19 to TRBJ2-7, with D tentatively TRBD1 (6 bases). The CDR3 runs 14 residues. The V end lost 4 bases, the J end lost 2 bases, and 12 bases lay between the germline ends. The germline V gene has CDR1 LNHDA and CDR2 SQIVND (reference sequence). The CDR3 here is CASSTQQGAYEQYF. CDR3 coding DNA: TGTGCCAGTAGTACTCAACAGGGAGCCTACGAGCAGTACTTC.

J is TRBJ2-6 and V is TRBV24-1; the D gene is possibly TRBD1 (6 bases). The CDR3 runs 14 residues. V was trimmed by 8 bases and J by 0 bases, leaving 7 bases between them. Germline CDR1 and CDR2: KGHDR and SFDVKD. CDR3 DNA: TGTGCCACCATGGACAGCTCTGGGGCCAACGTCCTGACTTTC. This codes for CATMDSSGANVLTF.

The chain carries TRBV7-8 and TRBJ2-7; 7 nucleotides align to TRBD1. V trimming: 2 bases; J trimming: 0 bases; junction bases outside the gene matches: 4. This CDR3 has 15 residues. In germline, CDR1 is SGHVS, CDR2 FQNEAQ. The chain's CDR3 is CASSLLPGGSYEQYF. CDR3 coding DNA: TGTGCCAGCAGCTTACTTCCAGGGGGCTCCTACGAGCAGTACTTC. Full variable domain (missing parts from reference TRBV7-8 and TRBJ2-7): GAGVSQSPRYKVAKRGQDVALRCDPISGHVSLFWYQQALGQGPEFLTYFQNEAQLDKSGLPSDRFFAERPEGSVSTLKIQRTQQEDSAVYLCASSLLPGGSYEQYFGPGTRLTVT.

The chain links TRBV5-4 to TRBJ2-7, with 7 bases matching TRBD1. The V gene end was trimmed by 2 bases and the J gene end by 6 bases; junction bases not matched to a gene: 5. The CDR3 is 13 residues long. Germline lookup yields CDR1 SGHNT and CDR2 YYREEE (reference sequence). The CDR3 loop is CASSFDRAGEQYF. CDR3 sequence (DNA): TGTGCCAGCAGCTTCGACAGGGCGGGCGAGCAGTACTTC. The full variable domain, its missing parts supplied by reference TRBV5-4 and TRBJ2-7, is ETGVTQSPTHLIKTRGQQVTLRCSSQSGHNTVSWYQQALGQGPQFIFQYYREEENGRGNFPPRFSGLQFPNYSSELNVNALELDDSALYLCASSFDRAGEQYFGPGTRLTVT.

The chain combines TRBV6-2 or TRBV6-3 with TRBJ1-5; D is undetermined. Trimming removed 0 bases from V and 5 bases from J, with 11 bases in between. Germline V lookup: CDR1 MNHEY, CDR2 SVGEGT. The CDR3 consists of 15 residues. The CDR3 DNA sequence: TGTGCCAGCAGTTACTCGAGGCCCAGAGATCAGCCCCAGCATTTT. Protein product: CASSYSRPRDQPQHF.

The genes are TRBV6-6 and TRBJ2-1; 8 bases line up with TRBD1. The CDR3 has 14 amino acids. V lost 11 bases and J lost 7; bases outside the gene matches: 13. Germline V gives CDR1 MNHNY, CDR2 SVGAGI (reference sequence). CDR3: CAAQRTGRDNEQFF. In nucleotides, the CDR3 is TGTGCCGCACAAAGGACAGGGCGTGATAATGAGCAGTTCTTC.

The gene calls are TRBV28 and TRBJ1-2; maybe TRBD1 (6 bases). The CDR3 has 15 residues. Germline lookup yields CDR1 MDHEN and CDR2 SYDVKM. Trimming stripped 5 bases from V and 4 bases from J, with 17 bases between. As DNA, the CDR3 is TGTGCCAGCAGTACAGGGTTGGGTTCGGGCTATGGCTACACCTTC. Protein: CASSTGLGSGYGYTF.